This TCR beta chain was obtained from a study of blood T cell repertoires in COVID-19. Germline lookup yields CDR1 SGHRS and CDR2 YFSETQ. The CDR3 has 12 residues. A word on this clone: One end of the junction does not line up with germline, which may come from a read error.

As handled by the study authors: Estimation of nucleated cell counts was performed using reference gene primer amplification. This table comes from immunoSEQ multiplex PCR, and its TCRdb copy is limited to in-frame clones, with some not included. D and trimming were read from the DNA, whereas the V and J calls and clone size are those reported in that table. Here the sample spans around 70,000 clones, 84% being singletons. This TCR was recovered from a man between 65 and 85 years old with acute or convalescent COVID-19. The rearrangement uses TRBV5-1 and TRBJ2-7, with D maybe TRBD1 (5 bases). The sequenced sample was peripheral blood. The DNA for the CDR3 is TGCGCCAGCAGCTTGGATACAGGAGTTGGCGTCTTC. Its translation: CASSLDTGVGVF.